This T cell receptor (beta chain) came from a study of cytomegalovirus exposure and HLA in healthy donors. Findings and limits, study-wide: The CMV antigen specificity of a few CMV-associated chains was confirmed through in vitro analysis. Reports credit the classifier with highly specific, highly sensitive diagnosis of cytomegalovirus status. A later analysis associated 16,951 TCR beta sequences with HLA alleles at a 0.05 false discovery rate.

Of note for this clone: No antigen is known for it.

It was with 60 Vbeta and 13 Jbeta primers that the PCR ran. Only in-frame clones appear in the TCRdb table, and some are missing; sequencing was by immunoSEQ multiplex PCR. This table has 150,000 to 200,000 clones, approximately 86% appearing once. CDR1 is LNHDA, CDR2 SQIVND, per germline (reference sequence). V gave up 7 bases and J gave up 9 bases, with 22 bases separating them. CDR3 length: 15 amino acids. The chain is built from TRBV19 and TRBJ2-1; TRBD1 is a possible D gene (6 bases). What was sequenced was PBMCs. The sequence derives from a boy aged 2 to 10 in good health and CMV-seronegative. CDR3 nucleotides: TGTGCCAGTAAAAATGCACAAACAGGGTCCGTTGAGCAGTTCTTC. It specifies CASKNAQTGSVEQFF. The full variable domain, in which reference TRBV19 and TRBJ2-1 provide the parts outside the CDR3, is DGGITQSPKYLFRKEGQNVTLSCEQNLNHDAMYWYRQDPGQGLRLIYYSQIVNDFQKGDIAEGYSVSREKKESFPLTVTSAQKNPTAFYLCASKNAQTGSVEQFFGPGTRLTVL.